Listed below are T cell receptor beta chains from one sample, sequenced in a study of a mutant IDH1 vaccine in newly diagnosed glioma. These receptors have no known antigen. TCRdb's table, derived via immunoSEQ multiplex PCR, lists solely in-frame clones and lacks some. Here the sample spans tens of thousands of clones, over 75% being singletons. Sequences were derived from PBMCs, sampled from a glioma patient whose treatment included an IDH1 peptide vaccine. These receptors were collected from a man aged 40-50 years with glioma. The CDR3 runs from the conserved cysteine through the conserved F or W. A D gene is named only where the DNA matches it firmly. Size is omitted from some rows. Given values are once, few, many or a class for expanded clones.

J gene,D gene,clone size,V gene,CDR3 DNA,CDR3 protein
TRBJ2-7,NA,NA,TRBV19,TGTGCCAGTAGTATAGACAAATCCTACGAGCAGTACTTC,CASSIDKSYEQYF
TRBJ2-7,TRBD2,NA,TRBV27,TGTGCCAGCAGTCCAAGGACTAGCGGGAGGGCCGATGAGCAGTACTTC,CASSPRTSGRADEQYF
TRBJ2-2,TRBD2,NA,TRBV9,TGTGCCAGCACCTCTGGCAGCGGGAGTAATACCGGGGAGCTGTTTTTT,CASTSGSGSNTGELFF
TRBJ2-5,NA,few,TRBV5-1,TGCGCCAGCAGCTTGTCAGGGGTCCAAGAGACCCAGTACTTC,CASSLSGVQETQYF
TRBJ2-1,TRBD2,NA,TRBV19,TGTGCCAGTAGGAGGGCTAGCGGGAGGGTGTACAATGAGCAGTTCTTC,CASRRASGRVYNEQFF
TRBJ1-4,NA,NA,TRBV7-6,TGTGCCAGCAGCTTGTGGGCAGAGGAAAAACTGTTTTTT,CASSLWAEEKLFF
TRBJ2-3,TRBD2,NA,TRBV19,TGTGCCAGTAGTATGTGGGGGGGAACAGATACGCAGTATTTT,CASSMWGGTDTQYF
TRBJ1-1,TRBD1,once,TRBV9,TGTGCCAGCAGCCCGAGAGGGGGCTTAAACATTGAAGCTTTCTTT,CASSPRGGLNIEAFF
TRBJ2-1,NA,NA,TRBV9,TGTGCCAGCAGCGTCAGCCTGGGGACCTACAATGAGCAGTTCTTC,CASSVSLGTYNEQFF
TRBJ1-2,NA,NA,TRBV27,TGTGCCAGCAGTTTATCCTTAGCCCAGGGGAGGCTCAATGGCTACACCTTC,CASSLSLAQGRLNGYTF
TRBJ2-2,TRBD2,NA,TRBV4-1,TGCGCCAGCAGCCGTCCGGGACTAGCGAAGAACGGGGAGCTGTTTTTT,CASSRPGLAKNGELFF
TRBJ1-2,TRBD1,NA,TRBV7-9,TGTGCCAGCAGCTTAGATGGGACAGGCCTTTCTGGCTACACCTTC,CASSLDGTGLSGYTF
TRBJ2-3,NA,NA,TRBV9,TGTGCCAGCAGCGCTCGGACGGTGGGAGATACGCAGTATTTT,CASSARTVGDTQYF
TRBJ2-7,TRBD2,NA,TRBV7-9,TGTGCCAGCAGCTTAAGTGCTAGCGGGGGATACGAGCAGTACTTC,CASSLSASGGYEQYF